This TCR beta chain was retrieved from a study of blood T cell repertoires in COVID-19. Study in general: Samples representing acute and convalescent COVID-19 were sourced from the United States, Italy and Spain. The cDNA or gDNA used as material had been derived from T cells, B-cell-depleted T cells, or PBMCs.

Study processing details: How many nucleated cells were present was estimated from reference gene primer amplification. This table comes from immunoSEQ multiplex PCR, and its TCRdb copy is limited to in-frame clones, with some not included. The V and J calls and clone size are taken from that table; D and trimming were inferred from the DNA. This table holds 200,000 to 250,000 clones, just under 85% found once. The specimen sequenced was peripheral blood. The receptor's source is a man in his fifties or sixties with acute or convalescent COVID-19.

CDR3: CATSDTGQGGGEKLFF. CDR3 in DNA: TGTGCCACCAGTGATACCGGACAGGGAGGAGGAGAAAAACTGTTTTTT. The chain is built from TRBV24-1 and TRBJ1-4; 8 positions agree with TRBD1. The CDR3 consists of 16 residues. V shed 3 bases and J 8 bases; nucleotides not matched to a gene: 10. Germline V gives CDR1 KGHDR, CDR2 SFDVKD.